These 19 T cell receptor beta chains came from one sample sequenced in a study of cytomegalovirus exposure and HLA in healthy donors (dated by TCRdb to about 2017). The protocol used for the library was the immunoSEQ multiplex PCR assay. The multiplex PCR relied on a mix of 60 forward primers for TCR Vbeta segments and 13 reverse primers for TCR Jbeta segments. TCRdb's version of the immuneACCESS table is confined to in-frame rearrangements and falls short of the full clone set. An unresolved V gene accounts for under half of the shortfall where checked; the remainder is of unknown origin. The sample contains around 190,000 clones, about 81% of them found a single time. The ten largest clones take up more than 1.5% of the sample. Sequencing used PBMCs. The receptors stem from a man aged 18 to 29 in good health and CMV-seronegative.

V is TRBV7-2 and J is TRBJ2-5, with TRBD2 matching over 9 bases. There are 15 residues in the CDR3. Germline V gene data show CDR1 as SGHTA and CDR2 as FQGNSA. V trimming: 0 bases; J trimming: 4 bases; junction bases outside the gene matches: 3. The CDR3 DNA reads as TGTGCCAGCAGCTTAGCGACACTAGCGGGAGAGACCCAGTACTTC. Protein sequence: CASSLATLAGETQYF.

This chain uses TRBV27 with TRBJ2-7, with 10 bases that match TRBD2. This CDR3 has 15 amino acids. The V gene's germline CDR1 is MNHEY and CDR2 SMNVEV (reference sequence). V lost 0 bases, J lost 4 bases, and 3 bases stayed unmatched. Written as DNA, the CDR3 is TGTGCCAGCAGTTTATCAGGGACTAGCGAATACGAGCAGTACTTC. Translated, it gives CASSLSGTSEYEQYF.

This clone has just a few counts. This sequence joins TRBV14 and TRBJ2-2; 8 bases line up with TRBD2. Germline V lookup: CDR1 SGHDN, CDR2 FVKESK. With 1 base clipped from V and 4 bases from J, the junction kept 8 bases outside the gene matches. The CDR3 loop spans 17 amino acids. CDR3: CASSQAGGPVGTGELFF. CDR3 in DNA: TGTGCCAGCAGCCAAGCGGGAGGGCCGGTTGGCACCGGGGAGCTGTTTTTT.

This rearrangement joins TRBV28 to TRBJ2-5, with 9 bases aligning to TRBD1. Trimming cost V 6 bases and J 11 bases; bases outside gene matches: 13. The CDR3 has 14 amino acids. The germline V gene has CDR1 MDHEN and CDR2 SYDVKM. The CDR3 region is CASSSQGALGEQYF. CDR3 bases: TGTGCCAGCAGCTCACAGGGGGCGTTGGGAGAGCAGTACTTC.

V gene TRBV6-5 combines with J gene TRBJ1-1; 9 bases line up with TRBD1. V dropped 6 bases and J dropped 4; count of bases not matched to a gene: 6. CDR3 length equals 14 residues. From germline, CDR1 is MNHEY and CDR2 SVGAGI. The CDR3 bases are TGTGCCAGCAGATACACGACAGGGGGCACTGAAGCTTTCTTT. It specifies CASRYTTGGTEAFF.

V and J are TRBV10-3 and TRBJ1-1; D call uncertain. This CDR3 spans 13 amino acids. Trimming left V 7 bases short and J 3 bases short, with 12 bases between. Germline V lookup: CDR1 ENHRY, CDR2 SYGVKD. CDR3 sequence reads: CAITSQRDTEAFF. DNA for the CDR3: TGTGCCATCACCTCCCAACGGGACACTGAAGCTTTCTTT.

The chain recombines TRBV11-3 with TRBJ2-5; D is uncertain. Trimming pared 5 bases from V and 3 bases from J, leaving 25 bases between. The CDR3 length is 18 residues. Germline V gene sequence: CDR1 SGHNT, CDR2 YENEEA. DNA for the CDR3: TGTGCCAGCAGCCCAGGATCCAGCCTTTCCCTTGTAAAAGAGACCCAGTACTTC. Amino acid sequence: CASSPGSSLSLVKETQYF.

V gene TRBV7-8 combines with J gene TRBJ2-5; 12 bases line up with TRBD1. Germline lookup yields CDR1 SGHVS and CDR2 FQNEAQ. This CDR3 spans 18 amino acids. V was pared by 6 bases and J by 4 bases, with 15 bases of the junction left unmatched. The CDR3 protein is CASRDGTGGRLDGETQYF. CDR3 in DNA: TGTGCCAGCAGGGACGGGACAGGGGGCAGGCTAGACGGAGAGACCCAGTACTTC.

The rearrangement joins TRBV5-1 to TRBJ2-2; 8 nucleotides align to TRBD2. The CDR3 contains 18 residues. V trimming: 1 base; J trimming: 0 bases; junction bases outside the gene matches: 8. CDR1 and CDR2 (germline): SGHRS, YFSETQ. CDR3 in DNA: TGCGCCAGCAGCTTGTCGACGGGAGGGCCTTCGAACACCGGGGAGCTGTTTTTT. It is translated as CASSLSTGGPSNTGELFF.

The chain couples TRBV19 to TRBJ2-2; 7 positions agree with TRBD2. Germline loops: CDR1 LNHDA, CDR2 SQIVND (reference sequence). V gave up 4 bases and J gave up 7 bases; unmatched junction bases: 12. The CDR3 consists of 16 residues. The CDR3 nucleotides read TGTGCCAGTAGTAGTTTGAGGGAGGGCCCCATCGGGGAGCTGTTTTTT. Its protein is CASSSLREGPIGELFF. Supplemented by reference TRBV19 and TRBJ2-2, the full variable domain reads DGGITQSPKYLFRKEGQNVTLSCEQNLNHDAMYWYRQDPGQGLRLIYYSQIVNDFQKGDIAEGYSVSREKKESFPLTVTSAQKNPTAFYLCASSSLREGPIGELFFGEGSRLTVL.

This rearrangement joins TRBV9 to TRBJ1-1; TRBD1 agrees at 10 bases. The CDR3 has 14 residues. Germline values: CDR1 SGDLS, CDR2 YYNGEE. J was trimmed by 5 bases and V by 3 bases; bases with no gene match: 4. CDR3: CASSERTGGTEAFF. CDR3 nucleotide sequence: TGTGCCAGCAGCGAGAGGACAGGGGGAACTGAAGCTTTCTTT.

This clone was observed a handful of times. The chain combines TRBV4-1 with TRBJ2-3; 10 bases are a match to TRBD2. V gave up 1 base and J gave up 4 bases; unmatched junction bases: 14. The germline V gene encodes CDR1 MGHRA and CDR2 YSYEKL. The CDR3 consists of 19 residues. CDR3 nucleotide sequence: TGCGCCAGCAGCCAAGGCATCCTCCGGCTAGCGGGGGTGGCAGATACGCAGTATTTT. Amino acids: CASSQGILRLAGVADTQYF.

V is TRBV5-6 and J is TRBJ2-7; unclear D gene. Germline CDR1 reads SGHDT; CDR2 reads YYEEEE. CDR3 length: 13 residues. V gave up 0 bases and J gave up 5 bases, with 9 bases separating them. CDR3 DNA sequence: TGTGCCAGCAGCTTGGCCGGTAGTGACGAGCAGTACTTC. It codes for CASSLAGSDEQYF.

The gene calls are TRBV4-2 and TRBJ2-2; D remains unclear. CDR3 size: 15 residues. In germline, CDR1 is LGHNA, CDR2 YNFKEQ. V was cut by 5 bases and J by 1 base, with 11 bases left in between. This CDR3 reads CASSYGSLNTGELFF. Here the CDR3 DNA reads TGTGCCAGCAGCTACGGGTCCTTGAACACCGGGGAGCTGTTTTTT.

The V call is TRBV11-3, the J call TRBJ1-3, with D hard to call. Germline V gene sequence: CDR1 SGHNT, CDR2 YENEEA. There are 18 residues in the CDR3. The V end lost 0 bases, the J end lost 3 bases, and 18 bases lay between the germline ends. For the CDR3, the DNA is TGTGCCAGCAGCTTAGATCGGAGAGGGAAGTATTTTGGAAACACCATATATTTT. It is translated as CASSLDRRGKYFGNTIYF.

The V call is TRBV4-3, the J call TRBJ2-5, with 13 nucleotides matching TRBD2. V gave up 6 bases and J gave up 0 bases; unmatched junction bases: 13. This CDR3 region has 19 residues. Germline V gene data show CDR1 as LGHNA and CDR2 as YSLEER. The CDR3 protein is CASRNLRLAGGNYQETQYF. CDR3 DNA: TGCGCCAGCAGGAACTTGCGACTAGCGGGGGGAAATTACCAAGAGACCCAGTACTTC.

This chain links TRBV5-1 with TRBJ2-1, with 11 bases matching TRBD1. The CDR3 is 15 amino acids. The V and J ends lost 4 bases and 3 bases, in that order; junction bases with no gene match: 3. Germline V gives CDR1 SGHRS, CDR2 YFSETQ. The CDR3 region has the DNA TGCGCCAGCAGCGTCGGGACAGGGGGCTACAATGAGCAGTTCTTC. Protein sequence: CASSVGTGGYNEQFF.

The chain combines TRBV5-4 with TRBJ2-1; possibly TRBD2 for D (7 bases). The CDR3 runs to 17 residues. CDR1 and CDR2 from the germline V gene are SGHNT and YYREEE (reference sequence). Trimming removed 3 bases from V and 1 base from J, with 17 bases in between. The CDR3 loop reads CASSSGGGGYSYNEQFF. The CDR3 DNA reads as TGTGCCAGCAGCTCTGGGGGCGGGGGCTATTCCTACAATGAGCAGTTCTTC.

This clone was observed a handful of times. This chain joins TRBV27 and TRBJ2-3; 11 bases align to TRBD2. Germline V CDR1 and CDR2: MNHEY, SMNVEV (reference sequence). After removal of 2 bases from V and 3 bases from J, the junction contained 4 bases not matched to a gene. The CDR3 length is 16 residues. In nucleotides, the CDR3 is TGTGCCAGCAGTTTAGGAGCTAGCGGGAGGACAGATACGCAGTATTTT. This sequence encodes CASSLGASGRTDTQYF.